The 4 T cell receptor beta chains presented below share a single source sample, sequenced in a study of blood T cell repertoires in COVID-19. Some clones are missing from TCRdb's copy, which holds only in-frame ones; the method was immunoSEQ multiplex PCR. The sample has under 200,000 clones, 65% to 85% seen once. The sample consisted of PBMCs or T cells enriched from blood (not recorded which). Source of these receptors: a woman in her forties with acute COVID-19.

This sequence joins TRBV19 and TRBJ2-1; a possible D gene is TRBD2 (6 bases). Germline V gene data show CDR1 as LNHDA and CDR2 as SQIVND (reference sequence). Trimming cost V 3 bases and J 4 bases, with 13 bases left between them. The CDR3 has 15 residues. The CDR3 nucleotides read TGTGCCAGTAGTATTGGAGGAGGAGGGTACAATGAGCAGTTCTTC. This sequence encodes CASSIGGGGYNEQFF.

V is TRBV6-1 and J is TRBJ1-2, with TRBD1 matching 7 bases. CDR1 and CDR2 from the germline V gene are MNHNS and SASEGT. V was clipped by 5 bases and J by 2 bases; unmatched bases: 5. The CDR3 spans 14 residues. CDR3 sequence: CASSFRDSNYGYTF. DNA for the CDR3: TGTGCCAGCAGTTTCCGGGACAGCAACTATGGCTACACCTTC.

The chain uses TRBV7-8 and TRBJ1-1; D is perhaps TRBD1 (6 bases). Trimming took off 4 bases at V and 5 bases at J, with 17 bases between the two ends. Per germline, CDR1 SGHVS and CDR2 FQNEAQ. This CDR3 region has 15 residues. The CDR3 coding sequence is TGTGCCAGCAGCTCCGGTGGGGGGGGCGGGACTGAAGCTTTCTTT. This sequence encodes CASSSGGGGGTEAFF.

The chain combines TRBV6-5 with TRBJ2-1, with D possibly being TRBD1 (6 bases). V shed 6 bases and J shed 10 bases, with 10 bases lying between them. The germline gives CDR1 MNHEY, CDR2 SVGAGI. CDR3 length: 11 residues. This chain's CDR3 is CASSTTGEQFF. The CDR3 bases are TGTGCCAGCAGCACTACAGGGGAGCAGTTCTTC.